This entry is about one TCR beta chain. The sample originates from a study of blood T cell repertoires in COVID-19. In the study overall: The United States, Italy and Spain were the sources of the acute and convalescent COVID-19 samples. T cells, B-cell-depleted T cells, or PBMCs supplied cDNA or gDNA.

In the authors' methods: Nucleated cell number was recorded as an estimate derived from reference gene primer amplification. The data were produced by immunoSEQ multiplex PCR, yet TCRdb's version contains in-frame clones alone and is incomplete. The D gene and trimming were derived from the DNA, and the V and J assignments and clone size from that table. The sample has roughly 95,000 clones, about 90% seen once. The clonotype originates from a woman aged 45-59 years in a cohort sampled during active COVID-19. The sample consisted of peripheral blood.

CDR3 bases: TGTGCCAGCTCACTTTCGGGATCTGGCACTGAAGCTTTCTTT. Translated: CASSLSGSGTEAFF. The V gene is TRBV18, the J gene TRBJ1-1; no firm D call. Trimming left V 4 bases short and J 4 bases short, with 13 bases between. Germline V gene sequence: CDR1 KGHSH, CDR2 LQKENI. The CDR3 totals 14 residues.